The next 12 T cell receptor beta chains were all read from a single sample in a study of graft-versus-host responses after intestinal transplantation. Graft-derived tissue was subjected to processing to liberate intraepithelial and lamina propria lymphocytes. The data were produced by immunoSEQ multiplex PCR, yet TCRdb's version contains in-frame clones alone and is incomplete. Among about 15,000 clones listed, less than 80% were seen once. The sequencing used ileum tissue, collected roughly 720 days after intestinal transplantation. Every receptor here comes from a human patient who received an intestinal transplant, so some T cells may come from the graft donor.

This chain uses TRBV4-1 with TRBJ2-5; 7 bases fit TRBD1. The V gene's germline CDR1 is MGHRA and CDR2 YSYEKL. V was clipped by 3 bases and J by 2 bases; unmatched bases: 6. This CDR3 is 15 amino acids long. The CDR3 DNA reads TGCGCCAGCAGCCAGCCGGGGACAGCGCAAGAGACCCAGTACTTC. Translating it yields CASSQPGTAQETQYF.

V is TRBV11-2 and J is TRBJ1-1; TRBD1 aligns across 7 bases. This CDR3 region has 15 residues. V was pared by 5 bases and J by 1 base, with 7 bases of the junction left unmatched. From germline, CDR1 is SGHAT and CDR2 FQNNGV. CDR3 bases: TGTGCCAGCAGCAGGCGACAGGGACCGAACACTGAAGCTTTCTTT. This encodes CASSRRQGPNTEAFF.

CDR3 amino acids: CASSRGQGEKLFF. CDR3 nucleotide sequence: TGTGCCAGCAGCCGGGGACAGGGGGAAAAACTGTTTTTT. This chain uses TRBV14 with TRBJ1-4, with 10 positions matching TRBD1. This CDR3 is 13 amino acids long. V shed 4 bases, J shed 8 bases, and the junction held 1 base outside the gene matches. Germline CDR1 SGHDN, CDR2 FVKESK.

This chain uses TRBV5-6 with TRBJ2-3; the match to TRBD1 covers 8 bases. This CDR3 has 15 residues. V shed 0 bases and J 2 bases; nucleotides not matched to a gene: 2. Looked up from germline, CDR1 is SGHDT and CDR2 is YYEEEE. CDR3 amino acids: CASSLGQGHTDTQYF. CDR3 sequence (DNA): TGTGCCAGCAGCTTGGGACAGGGGCACACAGATACGCAGTATTTT.

This chain uses TRBV4-3 with TRBJ1-1; possibly TRBD1 for D (6 bases). CDR3 length equals 15 residues. Germline V gene data show CDR1 as LGHNA and CDR2 as YSLEER. V lost 2 bases and J lost 1, with 11 bases in between. CDR3 residues: CASSQQRGANTEAFF. As DNA, the CDR3 is TGCGCCAGCAGCCAACAACGGGGGGCGAACACTGAAGCTTTCTTT.

A few counts support this clone. The J gene is TRBJ2-3, the V gene TRBV2; no clear D. Trimming stripped 0 bases from V and 8 bases from J, with 6 bases between. This CDR3 region has 12 residues. Germline V lookup: CDR1 SNHLY, CDR2 FYNNEI. CDR3 nucleotides: TGTGCCAGCAGTGAAGCTCGGGTTACGCAGTATTTT. This gives the protein CASSEARVTQYF.

This sequence joins TRBV7-6 and TRBJ1-3; D is possibly TRBD1 (5 bases). Germline V CDR1 and CDR2: SGHVS, FNYEAQ. The CDR3 covers 16 residues. Trimming shortened V by 2 bases and J by 0 bases, and 11 bases separated the two germline ends. CDR3 residues: CASSLNRPSSGNTIYF. CDR3 in DNA: TGTGCCAGCAGCTTAAACAGGCCGAGCTCTGGAAACACCATATATTTT.

The rearrangement uses TRBV6-5 and TRBJ1-1; the D gene is possibly TRBD1 (6 bases). This CDR3 has 14 amino acids. The ends were cut back, 9 bases at V and 3 bases at J, with 17 bases in the middle. Germline V gene lookup returns CDR1 MNHEY and CDR2 SVGAGI. CDR3 sequence reads: CASQYHRDDTEAFF. The DNA for the CDR3 is TGTGCCAGTCAGTATCACAGGGACGACACTGAAGCTTTCTTT.

The genes are TRBV18 and TRBJ1-2; tentatively, D is TRBD1 (6 bases). Trimming stripped 2 bases from V and 2 bases from J, with 6 bases between. This CDR3 contains 13 residues. Per germline, CDR1 KGHSH and CDR2 LQKENI. For the CDR3, the DNA is TGTGCCAGCTCACCAACAGGGAACTATGGCTACACCTTC. Its translation is CASSPTGNYGYTF. The full variable domain, completed using reference TRBV18 and TRBJ1-2, is NAGVMQNPRHLVRRRGQEARLRCSPMKGHSHVYWYRQLPEEGLKFMVYLQKENIIDESGMPKERFSAEFPKEGPSILRIQQVVRGDSAAYFCASSPTGNYGYTFGSGTRLTVV.

In its sample, this clone was seen once. The chain uses TRBV4-3 and TRBJ2-3; D is perhaps TRBD2 (7 bases). This CDR3 is 15 amino acids long. In germline, CDR1 is LGHNA, CDR2 YSLEER. V lost 5 bases and J 4 bases, leaving 16 bases between the germline ends. The CDR3 sequence: CASSYTLGGPDTQYF. The DNA for the CDR3 is TGCGCCAGCAGCTATACCCTCGGGGGGCCAGATACGCAGTATTTT.

The V and J genes are TRBV7-6 and TRBJ1-5; no definite D call. The CDR3 length is 13 residues. Germline CDR1 reads SGHVS; CDR2 reads FNYEAQ. Trimming removed 5 bases at V and 7 bases at J, with 12 bases between. CDR3 in amino acids: CASSAALGQPQHF. In DNA form, the CDR3 reads TGTGCCAGCAGCGCCGCCCTAGGACAGCCCCAGCATTTT.

This clone is labeled as large. The chain has TRBV7-2 and TRBJ2-7, with TRBD1 as a possible D gene (6 bases). The CDR3 length is 14 residues. Germline CDR1 reads SGHTA; CDR2 reads FQGNSA. V gave up 1 base and J gave up 3 bases, with 10 bases separating them. In DNA, the CDR3 is TGTGCCAGCAGCTTAGACAGGGTAGGCTACGAGCAGTACTTC. Amino acid sequence: CASSLDRVGYEQYF.